This TCR beta chain emerged from a study of blood T cells in healthy people across ages. CDR3 length: 14 amino acids. Germline V gene lookup returns CDR1 SGHAT and CDR2 FQNNGV. It was with a sample-barcoded 5' primer and a J-beta primer mix that a second PCR of roughly 7 to 12 cycles was run. TCRdb recomputed calls from the 5' RACE reads with MiXCR, one row per CDR3 protein. The sample consists of 550,000 to 750,000 distinct CDR3 sequences, under 25% of them appearing once. This clonotype came up a few times. Its antigen remains unidentified. Study findings and constraints: A greater number of naive CD4+ cells and higher diversity distinguished long-lived donors from aged donors.

Sequences were obtained from blood. This TCR derives from a man between 65 and 85 years old in good health. This chain uses TRBV11-2 with TRBJ2-1; D remains ambiguous. Gene TRBJ2-5 matches the end of the DNA better, so the J call may be wrong. In nucleotides, the CDR3 is TGTGCCAGCAGCTTAGATCCGCCGCCAGTGACCCAGTACTTC. Its protein is CASSLDPPPVTQYF.